These 8 T cell receptor beta chains share one sample of origin, sequenced in a study of blood T cells in healthy people across ages. It was with a sample-barcoded 5' primer and a J-beta primer mix that a second PCR of roughly 7 to 12 cycles was run. TCRdb re-called the 5' RACE reads with MiXCR, one entry per CDR3 protein. The table lists 1.5 million to 2 million distinct CDR3 sequences, 28% of them singletons. The specimen sequenced was blood. The receptors were sampled from a woman aged 25 to 39 in good health.

On this clonotype itself: This sequence may be a read error, since a much larger clone differs from it by one base. The rearrangement links TRBV6-5 to TRBJ2-4; D possibly uses TRBD1 or TRBD2 (5 bases each). Judging by the DNA end, TRBJ2-7 fits better; the J call may be wrong. CDR1 is MNHEY and CDR2 is SVGAGI in the germline V gene. The CDR3 extends over 14 amino acids. CDR3 amino acids: CASSLSWGIYEQYF. The DNA of the CDR3 is TGTGCCAGCAGCCTTAGTTGGGGGATCTACGAGCAGTACTTC.

The chain recombines TRBV6-2 or TRBV6-3 with TRBJ2-7; TRBD2 matches at 10 bases. V shed 8 bases, J shed 7 bases, and the junction held 20 bases outside the gene matches. This CDR3 has 17 residues. Per germline, CDR1 MNHEY and CDR2 SVGEGT. The CDR3 here is CASGRTSGLTLLREQYF. Written as DNA, the CDR3 is TGTGCCAGCGGACGGACTAGCGGCCTCACCCTCCTACGGGAGCAGTACTTC.

The chain uses TRBV20-1 and TRBJ2-1; weak D call: TRBD1 (6 bases). Trimming took 0 bases from V and 8 from J, leaving 14 bases between them. Germline V gene sequence: CDR1 DFQATT, CDR2 SNEGSKA (reference sequence). The CDR3 loop spans 14 amino acids. CDR3 coding DNA: TGCAGTGCTAGAGATAGGGCAGGGGTGTATGAGCAGTTCTTC. The encoded protein is CSARDRAGVYEQFF.

This clonotype was observed a few times. The chain is built from TRBV20-1 and TRBJ1-4; 7 bases align to TRBD1. With V trimmed by 6 bases and J by 7 bases, 8 bases remained unmatched. The CDR3 consists of 13 residues. Germline assignment: CDR1 DFQATT and CDR2 SNEGSKA (reference sequence). The CDR3 region has the DNA TGCAGTGCGATTGACAGGGACGTTGAAAAACTGTTTTTT. Translating gives CSAIDRDVEKLFF.

This clonotype has more than one count but fewer than ten. The chain carries TRBV4-2 and TRBJ1-2; D not certain. The CDR3 is 14 amino acids. Germline loops: CDR1 LGHNA, CDR2 YNFKEQ. Trimming left V 0 bases short and J 8 bases short, with 13 bases between. Here the CDR3 DNA reads TGTGCCAGCAGCCAAGATCCCTACGAGGGAGGCTACACCTTC. This codes for CASSQDPYEGGYTF.

This clonotype was picked up a small number of times. Mismatch with germline at one junction end may stem from a read error. J is TRBJ1-2 and V is TRBV2; D gene unclear. Per germline, CDR1 SNHLY and CDR2 FYNNEI. The CDR3 is 12 amino acids. Written as DNA, the CDR3 is TGTGCCAGCGATCGGGATAACCATGGCTACACCTTC. Translating it yields CASDRDNHGYTF. Together with reference TRBV2 and TRBJ1-2, the CDR3 gives the full variable domain: EPEVTQTPSHQVTQMGQEVILRCVPISNHLYFYWYRQILGQKVEFLVSFYNNEISEKSEIFDDQFSVERPDGSNFTLKIRSTKLEDSAMYFCASDRDNHGYTFGSGTRLTVV.

This clonotype showed up many times. The chain carries TRBV12-3 or TRBV12-4 and TRBJ2-7; D tentatively reads TRBD1 or TRBD2 (5 bases each). The germline V and J ends were trimmed by 4 bases and 2 bases, with 12 bases remaining between them. The CDR3 is made up of 14 amino acids. The CDR3 sequence is CASSSGTQAYEQYF. DNA for the CDR3: TGTGCCAGCAGTTCCGGGACCCAAGCCTACGAGCAGTACTTC.

This chain connects TRBV7-2 to TRBJ2-1; 12 bases align to TRBD2. V lost 0 bases, J lost 8 bases, and 5 bases stayed unmatched. This CDR3 has 16 residues. CDR1 SGHTA and CDR2 FQGNSA come from the germline V gene. Here the CDR3 reads CASSLALAGGFDEQFF. The CDR3 nucleotides are TGTGCCAGCAGCTTAGCGCTAGCGGGAGGGTTCGATGAGCAGTTCTTC.